The sequence of this TCR beta chain was determined in a study of T-cell reconstitution after alpha-beta-depleted transplantation in children. The CDR3 consists of 16 residues. Germline loops: CDR1 MNHEY, CDR2 SVGAGI. The V end lost 4 bases, the J end lost 4 bases, and 20 bases lay between the germline ends. Library preparation (for TCRbeta) was performed with unique molecular identifiers. TCRdb itself ran the PCR reads through MiXCR, one entry per CDR3 protein. The profile shows 670,000 or so distinct CDR3 sequences, around 13% of them singletons. This clonotype was detected a few times. This chain links TRBV6-5 with TRBJ2-7; D is unclear. The TCR was taken from a girl aged 2-10 years with congenital amegakaryocytic thrombocytopenia, due to receive a stem cell transplant. This specimen consisted of PBMCs, obtained before TCRalphabeta/CD19-depleted stem cell transplant. In nucleotides, the CDR3 is TGTGCCAGCAGTTTATTCAGCTCACAAGGACCGTACGAGCAGTACTTC. Translation: CASSLFSSQGPYEQYF.